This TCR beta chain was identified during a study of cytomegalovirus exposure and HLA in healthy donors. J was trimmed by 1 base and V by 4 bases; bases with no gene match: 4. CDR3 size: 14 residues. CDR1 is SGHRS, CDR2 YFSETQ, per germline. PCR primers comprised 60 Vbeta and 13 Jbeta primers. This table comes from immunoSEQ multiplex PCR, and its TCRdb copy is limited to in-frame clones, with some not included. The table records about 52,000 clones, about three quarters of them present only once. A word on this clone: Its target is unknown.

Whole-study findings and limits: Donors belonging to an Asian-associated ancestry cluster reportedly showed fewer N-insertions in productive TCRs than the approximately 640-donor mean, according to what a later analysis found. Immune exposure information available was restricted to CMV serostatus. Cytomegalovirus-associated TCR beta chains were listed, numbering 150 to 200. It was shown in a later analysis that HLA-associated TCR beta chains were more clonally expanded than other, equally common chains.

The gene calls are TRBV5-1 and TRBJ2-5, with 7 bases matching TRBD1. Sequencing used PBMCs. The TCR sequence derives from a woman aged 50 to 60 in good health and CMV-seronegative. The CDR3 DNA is TGCGCCAGCAGCGTGGGACAGACCCAAGAGACCCAGTACTTC. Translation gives CASSVGQTQETQYF.